This section outlines one T cell receptor (beta chain) sequence together with its context. This sample is part of a study of blood T cell repertoires in COVID-19. About the study: Donors in the United States, Italy and Spain gave samples during acute or convalescent COVID-19.

V lost 6 bases and J lost 2; bases outside the gene matches: 6. CDR1 ENHRY and CDR2 SYGVKD come from the germline V gene. The CDR3 sequence is 15 residues long. Per the original methods: Reference gene primer amplification gave estimated nucleated cell counts. Using immunoSEQ multiplex PCR, the repertoire was profiled, and TCRdb retains in-frame clones only, with some absent. V and J calls and clone size are as listed in that table; D and trimming were resolved from the DNA. The sample lists roughly 50,000 clones, roughly 84% occurring once. The sequencing input was peripheral blood. The V and J genes are TRBV10-3 and TRBJ2-1; 8 nucleotides agree with TRBD2. This receptor was taken from a human donor with active COVID-19. The donor label of this sample is uncertain. CDR3 protein: CAIRTSGGAYNEQFF. For the CDR3, the DNA is TGTGCCATCAGAACCAGCGGGGGAGCCTACAATGAGCAGTTCTTC.